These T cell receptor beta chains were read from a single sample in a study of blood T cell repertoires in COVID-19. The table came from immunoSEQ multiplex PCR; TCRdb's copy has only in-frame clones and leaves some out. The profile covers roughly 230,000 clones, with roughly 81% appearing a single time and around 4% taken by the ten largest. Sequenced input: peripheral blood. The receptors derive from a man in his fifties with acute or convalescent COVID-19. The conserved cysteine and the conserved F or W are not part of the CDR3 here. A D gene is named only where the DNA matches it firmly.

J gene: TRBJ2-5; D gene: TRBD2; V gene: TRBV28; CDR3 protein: ASSSPGLAGETQY
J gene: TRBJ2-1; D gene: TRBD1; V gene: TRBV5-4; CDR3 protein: ASSSNRDRVRNEQF
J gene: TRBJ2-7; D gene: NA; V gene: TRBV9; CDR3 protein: ASSPSHSSYEQY
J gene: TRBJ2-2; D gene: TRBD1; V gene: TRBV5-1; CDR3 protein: ASSLFQGAGTGELF
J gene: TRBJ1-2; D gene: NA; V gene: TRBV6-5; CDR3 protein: ASRFVRGSNYGYT
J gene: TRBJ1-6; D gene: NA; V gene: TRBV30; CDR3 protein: AYQGQENSPLH
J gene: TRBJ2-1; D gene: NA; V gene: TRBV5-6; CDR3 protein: ASSTDLNTGI
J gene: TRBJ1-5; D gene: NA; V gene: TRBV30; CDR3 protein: AWSSLGGDQPQH
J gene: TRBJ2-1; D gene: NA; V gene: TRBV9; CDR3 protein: ASSPREKEQF
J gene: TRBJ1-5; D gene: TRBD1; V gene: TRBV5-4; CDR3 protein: ASSSDRANQPQH
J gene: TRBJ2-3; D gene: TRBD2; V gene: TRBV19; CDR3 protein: ASSIDRLGAGGPNTQY
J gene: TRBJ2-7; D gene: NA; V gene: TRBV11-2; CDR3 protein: ASSLGPVTGLSYEQY
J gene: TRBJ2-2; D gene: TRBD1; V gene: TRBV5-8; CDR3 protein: ASSSQTGTGELF
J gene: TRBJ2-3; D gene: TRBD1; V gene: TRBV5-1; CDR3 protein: ASSSQGTGTDTQY
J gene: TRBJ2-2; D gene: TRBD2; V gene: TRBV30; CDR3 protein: AWAGLANTGELF
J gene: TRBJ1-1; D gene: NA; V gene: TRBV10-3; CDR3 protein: AISDPTGYTEAF
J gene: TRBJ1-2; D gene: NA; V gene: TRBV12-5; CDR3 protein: ASGLVSNYGYT
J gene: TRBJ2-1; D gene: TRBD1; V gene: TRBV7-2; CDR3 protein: ASSTRGTGNEQF
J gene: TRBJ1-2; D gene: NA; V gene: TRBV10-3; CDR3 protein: AISGTQTNYGYT
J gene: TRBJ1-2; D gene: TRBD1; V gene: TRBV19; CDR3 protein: ASSTWDRGPYGYT
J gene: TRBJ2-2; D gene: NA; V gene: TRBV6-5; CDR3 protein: ASAWAGGRPGELF
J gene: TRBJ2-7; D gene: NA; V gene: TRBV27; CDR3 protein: ASSFSAGSYEQY
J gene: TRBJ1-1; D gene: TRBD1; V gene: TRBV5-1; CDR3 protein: ASSSLTGGNTEAF